Listed below are T cell receptor beta chains from one sample, sequenced in a study of cytomegalovirus exposure and HLA in healthy donors. Method: immunoSEQ multiplex PCR; TCRdb's copy keeps in-frame clones and lacks some. The table for this sample gives approximately 200,000 clones. Material for sequencing was PBMCs. Receptors were obtained from a boy aged 5-17 years in good health and CMV-seronegative. CDR3s include the opening cysteine and the closing phenylalanine or tryptophan. D genes are given only for firm matches.

v_gene	d_gene	j_gene	CDR3aa	CDR3nt
TRBV11-2	TRBD1	TRBJ1-2	CASSFGQGRRGYTF	TGTGCCAGCAGCTTCGGACAGGGCAGGCGTGGCTACACCTTC
TRBV19	TRBD2	TRBJ2-1	CASSIDLTSGGVGSYNEQFF	TGTGCCAGTAGTATAGATCTCACTAGCGGGGGGGTAGGTTCCTACAATGAGCAGTTCTTC
TRBV5-6	NA	TRBJ2-1	CASSLGQNEQFF	TGTGCCAGCAGCTTGGGTCAGAATGAGCAGTTCTTC
TRBV5-1	NA	TRBJ2-7	CASSVDSFYEQYF	TGCGCCAGCAGCGTGGACAGTTTCTACGAGCAGTACTTC
TRBV19	NA	TRBJ1-1	CASSTSPRHPILPTVWNTEAFF	TGTGCCAGTAGTACCTCTCCTCGCCACCCAATTCTTCCGACAGTCTGGAACACTGAAGCTTTCTTT
TRBV19	NA	TRBJ1-3	CASRTGTSGNTIYF	TGTGCCAGTAGGACAGGTACATCTGGAAACACCATATATTTT
TRBV20-1	NA	TRBJ1-2	CSALYGYTF	TGCAGTGCTTTATATGGCTACACCTTC
TRBV7-9	TRBD1	TRBJ1-1	CASSSQQGASTEAFF	TGTGCCAGCAGCTCTCAACAGGGGGCGAGCACTGAAGCTTTCTTT
TRBV28	NA	TRBJ2-7	CASEAAYEQYF	TGTGCCAGCGAGGCGGCCTACGAGCAGTACTTC
TRBV7-2	NA	TRBJ2-5	CASTSPGENQYF	TGTGCCAGCACCTCGCCCGGAGAAAACCAGTACTTC
TRBV28	NA	TRBJ1-6	CASTAGGTYNSPLHF	TGTGCCAGCACCGCGGGGGGCACCTATAATTCACCCCTCCACTTT
TRBV19	TRBD1	TRBJ1-2	CASSTQDRGGYGYTF	TGTGCCAGTAGTACCCAGGACAGGGGTGGCTATGGCTACACCTTC
TRBV10-3	NA	TRBJ2-3	CAIAGTRTDTQYF	TGTGCCATCGCCGGGACTCGCACAGATACGCAGTATTTT
TRBV19	NA	TRBJ2-7	CASSIDIRYEQYF	TGTGCCAGTAGTATAGATATACGGTACGAGCAGTACTTC
TRBV19	NA	TRBJ1-1	CASTSGGPTEAFF	TGTGCCAGTACATCCGGGGGGCCCACTGAAGCTTTCTTT
TRBV5-8	NA	TRBJ1-2	CASSLWAGGYTF	TGTGCCAGCAGCCTATGGGCAGGCGGCTACACCTTC
TRBV6-5	NA	TRBJ1-3	CASSYARGHGNTIYF	TGTGCCAGCAGTTACGCCCGGGGACATGGAAACACCATATATTTT
TRBV6-4	NA	TRBJ1-1	CATRQDMNTEAFF	TGTGCCACCCGACAGGACATGAACACTGAAGCTTTCTTT
TRBV9	NA	TRBJ2-7	CASSAGDNLYEQYF	TGTGCCAGCAGCGCAGGGGACAATCTTTACGAGCAGTACTTC
TRBV6-5	TRBD1	TRBJ2-7	CASSYGTEIYEQYF	TGTGCCAGCAGTTACGGGACAGAAATCTACGAGCAGTACTTC
TRBV28	TRBD2	TRBJ2-3	CASRGGGAKGTQYF	TGTGCCAGCAGAGGCGGGGGGGCGAAGGGTACGCAGTATTTT
TRBV5-1	NA	TRBJ1-1	CASSSGGGHMNTEAFF	TGCGCCAGCAGCTCGGGGGGGGGACACATGAACACTGAAGCTTTCTTT
TRBV19	NA	TRBJ1-2	CASSIGAGRPANYGYTF	TGTGCCAGTAGTATTGGGGCAGGGCGCCCCGCTAACTATGGCTACACCTTC
TRBV6-5	NA	TRBJ2-2	CASSSRDISNTGELFF	TGTGCCAGCAGTTCCCGGGACATCTCGAACACCGGGGAGCTGTTTTTT
TRBV14	TRBD2	TRBJ2-1	CASSLNRLAGEGEQFF	TGTGCCAGCAGCCTAAACCGGCTAGCGGGGGAGGGTGAGCAGTTCTTC
TRBV28	NA	TRBJ1-6	CASSLSGTIRNSPLHF	TGTGCCAGCAGTTTATCCGGGACAATTAGGAATTCACCCCTCCACTTT
TRBV29-1	NA	TRBJ2-1	CSVVRTDGRQFF	TGCAGCGTCGTCCGGACAGACGGTCGGCAGTTCTTC
TRBV19	TRBD1	TRBJ2-7	CASSYLSPHPGQGWRGEQYF	TGTGCCAGTAGTTACCTCTCGCCCCACCCGGGACAGGGGTGGAGAGGCGAGCAGTACTTC
TRBV7-2	NA	TRBJ1-2	CASSPSRVNYGYTF	TGTGCCAGCAGCCCCTCTAGAGTTAACTATGGCTACACCTTC
TRBV9	NA	TRBJ2-1	CASSPRLGSSYNEQFF	TGTGCCAGCAGTCCCCGGTTGGGGAGCTCCTACAATGAGCAGTTCTTC
TRBV30	NA	TRBJ1-5	CAWSSGLGPNQPQHF	TGTGCCTGGAGTTCCGGCTTGGGCCCCAATCAGCCCCAGCATTTT
TRBV5-6	NA	TRBJ1-6	CASSLGQIFNSPLHF	TGTGCCAGCAGCTTGGGTCAGATCTTTAATTCACCCCTCCACTTT
TRBV19	NA	TRBJ2-3	CASSFRADTQYF	TGTGCCAGTAGTTTCCGAGCGGATACGCAGTATTTT
TRBV5-1	TRBD2	TRBJ2-3	CASSLSLAGLSDTQYF	TGCGCCAGCAGCTTGAGTCTAGCGGGGCTATCAGATACGCAGTATTTT
TRBV2	TRBD1	TRBJ2-7	CASSPGTGGFGFEQYF	TGTGCCAGCAGTCCGGGGACAGGGGGCTTCGGCTTCGAGCAGTACTTC
TRBV4-3	TRBD2	TRBJ2-4	CASSLSGGAENIQYF	TGCGCCAGCAGCCTTAGCGGGGGGGCCGAAAACATTCAGTACTTC
TRBV6-1	TRBD1	TRBJ1-1	CASSSIVGQGEAFF	TGTGCCAGCAGCTCAATAGTGGGACAGGGAGAAGCTTTCTTT
TRBV18	TRBD1	TRBJ1-5	CASSATGVGQPQHF	TGTGCCAGCTCAGCCACAGGGGTGGGTCAGCCCCAGCATTTT
TRBV6-8	NA	TRBJ1-3	CASSYSQGSWGNTIYF	TGTGCCAGCAGTTACTCACAGGGTTCTTGGGGAAACACCATATATTTT
TRBV29-1	NA	TRBJ1-2	CSVTLVGEGYGYTF	TGCAGCGTCACCCTTGTAGGGGAGGGCTATGGCTACACCTTC
TRBV9	TRBD2	TRBJ2-7	CASSARGGSYEQYF	TGTGCCAGCAGCGCGCGGGGGGGCTCCTACGAGCAGTACTTC
TRBV20-1	NA	TRBJ2-7	CSARLSYEQYF	TGCAGTGCTAGACTCAGCTACGAGCAGTACTTC
TRBV6-6	TRBD1	TRBJ1-4	CASSWTGSATNEKLFF	TGTGCCAGCAGTTGGACAGGGTCGGCAACTAATGAAAAACTGTTTTTT
TRBV28	TRBD1	TRBJ2-4	CASSPTGQGINIQYF	TGTGCCAGCAGTCCGACAGGACAGGGAATAAACATTCAGTACTTC
TRBV18	TRBD1	TRBJ1-1	CASSGQGPHTEAFF	TGTGCCAGCTCTGGACAGGGCCCACACACTGAAGCTTTCTTT
TRBV6-5	NA	TRBJ1-6	CASRRQYNSPLHF	TGTGCCAGCAGGAGACAATATAATTCACCCCTCCACTTT
TRBV7-3	TRBD2	TRBJ2-5	CASSSLPTSGGARETQYF	TGTGCCAGCAGCTCCCTACCGACTAGCGGGGGGGCCAGAGAGACCCAGTACTTC
TRBV5-6	NA	TRBJ2-7	CASSLRGRYYEQYF	TGTGCCAGCAGCTTGCGTGGCAGATACTACGAGCAGTACTTC
TRBV6-1	NA	TRBJ1-1	CASGQTVFVTEAFF	TGTGCCAGCGGGCAGACCGTATTCGTCACTGAAGCTTTCTTT
TRBV7-3	TRBD2	TRBJ2-3	CASSLRPPVGGGVTDTQYF	TGTGCCAGCAGCTTACGACCCCCTGTGGGCGGGGGAGTCACAGATACGCAGTATTTT
TRBV6-6	NA	TRBJ1-1	CASSYAGGTTEAFF	TGTGCCAGCAGTTACGCGGGGGGGACCACTGAAGCTTTCTTT
TRBV9	NA	TRBJ2-7	CASSGSHWNYEQYF	TGTGCCAGCAGCGGGAGCCATTGGAACTACGAGCAGTACTTC
TRBV9	NA	TRBJ1-2	CASQGYPEYGYTF	TGTGCCAGCCAGGGTTATCCGGAATATGGCTACACCTTC